Listed below are T cell receptor beta chains from one sample, sequenced in a study of response to subunit inactivated influenza vaccine. TCRdb reanalysed the RT-PCR reads using MiXCR and keeps one entry per CDR3 protein. The sample contains about 780,000 distinct CDR3 sequences, less than 20% of which appear only once. Sequencing used PBMCs from blood, obtained around 5 days after vaccination. Receptors originate from a middle-aged man who received an inactivated influenza vaccine. Each CDR3 is given with its conserved first and last residue. Each record gives: clone size, V gene, J gene, D gene, CDR3 DNA, CDR3 protein. The D gene is left open where the match is weak. A row's size may be missing; if present it is once, few, many or a size class.

size: -
V: TRBV18
J: TRBJ2-1
D: -
DNA: TGTGCCAGCTCACCTGGGGGAGTTTCCTACAATGAGCAGTTCTTC
CDR3: CASSPGGVSYNEQFF

size: -
V: TRBV24-1
J: TRBJ2-1
D: -
DNA: TGTGCCACCAGTTGGGGTAATGAGCAGTTCTTC
CDR3: CATSWGNEQFF

size: -
V: TRBV18
J: TRBJ2-7
D: TRBD2
DNA: TGTGCCAGCTCACCAACCGGGGCGGGAGGTGTCTACGAGCAGTACTTC
CDR3: CASSPTGAGGVYEQYF

size: few
V: TRBV20-1
J: TRBJ2-4
D: -
DNA: TGCAGTGCTAGAGATGTGGCGTCCGCCAAAAACATTCAGTACTTC
CDR3: CSARDVASAKNIQYF

size: few
V: TRBV20-1
J: TRBJ2-2
D: -
DNA: TGCAGTGCTAGAGATGGGGGGTTAGGGGAGCTGTTTTTT
CDR3: CSARDGGLGELFF

size: few
V: TRBV20-1
J: TRBJ2-7
D: -
DNA: TGCAGTGCTATGCGCTCAGGGAACTCCTACGAGCAGTACTTC
CDR3: CSAMRSGNSYEQYF

size: few
V: TRBV5-5
J: TRBJ2-2
D: TRBD1
DNA: TGTGCCAGCAGCTCCAGGACAGGGGAGGACACCGGGGAGCTGTTTTTT
CDR3: CASSSRTGEDTGELFF

size: few
V: TRBV5-6
J: TRBJ2-1
D: -
DNA: TGTGCCAGCAGCTTAGGGGCCGGGTACAATGAGCAGTTCTTC
CDR3: CASSLGAGYNEQFF

size: -
V: TRBV5-5
J: TRBJ2-3
D: -
DNA: TGTGCCAGCAGCTTGGCTTTCAGGGGTAGCACAGATACGCAGTATTTT
CDR3: CASSLAFRGSTDTQYF

size: -
V: TRBV7-9
J: TRBJ1-5
D: -
DNA: TGTGCCAGCAGCTTGCTAGAGCAGCCCCAGCATTTT
CDR3: CASSLLEQPQHF

size: -
V: TRBV10-2
J: TRBJ2-3
D: TRBD2
DNA: TGCGCCAGCAGGGACAGCGGGGGGACCACAGATACGCAGTATTTT
CDR3: CASRDSGGTTDTQYF

size: few
V: TRBV7-8
J: TRBJ2-1
D: TRBD2
DNA: TGTGCCAGCAGCTTAGGCGGGACTAGGCCCTACAATGAGCAGTTCTTC
CDR3: CASSLGGTRPYNEQFF